This T cell receptor (beta chain) was profiled in a study of blood T cell repertoires in COVID-19. The wider study: Samples representing acute and convalescent COVID-19 were sourced from the United States, Italy and Spain. Sources were T cells, B-cell-depleted T cells, or PBMCs; the material itself was cDNA or gDNA.

The V and J ends lost 4 bases and 5 bases, in that order; junction bases with no gene match: 7. Germline-derived CDR1 and CDR2 are MGHDK and SYGVNS. There are 15 residues in the CDR3. In its sample, this clone was seen a few times. In the original processing: Amplification from reference gene primers served as the basis for estimated nucleated cell counts. Assay used: immunoSEQ multiplex PCR; TCRdb lists only in-frame clones, some missing. That table furnishes V, J and clone size, whereas the DNA furnished D and trimming. This sample has 52,000 or so clones, with 82% found just once. The sequence was obtained from a human donor in a cohort sampled during active or convalescent COVID-19. The chain joins TRBV25-1 to TRBJ1-1; 10 nucleotides line up with TRBD1. Input material: peripheral blood. DNA of the CDR3: TGTGCCAGCAGTGCCGGACAGGGGGGGATAACTGAAGCTTTCTTT. Its translation: CASSAGQGGITEAFF.